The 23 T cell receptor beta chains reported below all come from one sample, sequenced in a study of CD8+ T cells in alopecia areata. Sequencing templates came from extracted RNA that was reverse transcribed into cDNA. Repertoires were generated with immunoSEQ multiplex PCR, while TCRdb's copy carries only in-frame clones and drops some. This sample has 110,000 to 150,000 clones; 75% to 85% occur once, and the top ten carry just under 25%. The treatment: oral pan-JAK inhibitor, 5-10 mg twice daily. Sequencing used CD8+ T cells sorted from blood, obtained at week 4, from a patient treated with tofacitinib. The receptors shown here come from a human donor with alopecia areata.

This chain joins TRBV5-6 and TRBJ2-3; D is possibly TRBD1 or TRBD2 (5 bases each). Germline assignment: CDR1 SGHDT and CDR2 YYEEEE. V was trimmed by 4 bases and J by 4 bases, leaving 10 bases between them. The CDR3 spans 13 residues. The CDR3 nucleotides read TGTGCCAGCAGCCGGGACGGCCCAGATACGCAGTATTTT. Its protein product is CASSRDGPDTQYF.

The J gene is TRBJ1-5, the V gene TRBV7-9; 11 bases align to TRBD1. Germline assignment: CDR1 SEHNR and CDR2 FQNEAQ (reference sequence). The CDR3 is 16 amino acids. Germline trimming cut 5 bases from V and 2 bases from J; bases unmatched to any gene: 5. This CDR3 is CASSLGQGDGNQPQHF. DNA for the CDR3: TGTGCCAGCAGCCTGGGACAGGGGGATGGCAATCAGCCCCAGCATTTT.

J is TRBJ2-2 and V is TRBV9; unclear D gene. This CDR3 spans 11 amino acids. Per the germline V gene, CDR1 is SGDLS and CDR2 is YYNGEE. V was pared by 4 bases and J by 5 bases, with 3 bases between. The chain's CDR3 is CASSTTGELFF. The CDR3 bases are TGTGCCAGCAGCACAACCGGGGAGCTGTTTTTT.

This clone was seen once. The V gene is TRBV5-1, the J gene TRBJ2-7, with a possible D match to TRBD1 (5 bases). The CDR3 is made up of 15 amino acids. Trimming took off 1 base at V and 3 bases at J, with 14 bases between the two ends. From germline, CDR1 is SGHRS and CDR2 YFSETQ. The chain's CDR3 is CASSLSQGLFYEQYF. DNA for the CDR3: TGCGCCAGCAGCTTGTCTCAGGGCCTATTCTACGAGCAGTACTTC.

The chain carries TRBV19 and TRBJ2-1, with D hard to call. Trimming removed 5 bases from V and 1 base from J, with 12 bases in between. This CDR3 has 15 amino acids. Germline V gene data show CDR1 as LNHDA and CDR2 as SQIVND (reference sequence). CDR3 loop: CASSWELSSYNEQFF. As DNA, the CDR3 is TGTGCCAGTAGTTGGGAACTCTCGTCCTACAATGAGCAGTTCTTC.

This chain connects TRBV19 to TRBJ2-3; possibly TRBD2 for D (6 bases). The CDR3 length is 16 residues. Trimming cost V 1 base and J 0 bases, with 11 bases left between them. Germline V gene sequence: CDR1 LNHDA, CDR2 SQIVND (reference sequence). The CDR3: CASSIALAHSTDTQYF. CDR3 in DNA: TGTGCCAGTAGTATAGCGCTAGCGCATAGCACAGATACGCAGTATTTT.

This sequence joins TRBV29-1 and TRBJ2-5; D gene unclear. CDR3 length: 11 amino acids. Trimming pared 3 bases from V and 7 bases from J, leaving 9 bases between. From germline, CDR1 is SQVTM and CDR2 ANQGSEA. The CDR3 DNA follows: TGCAGCGTTGACAGCAAAGGGACCCAGTACTTC. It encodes CSVDSKGTQYF.

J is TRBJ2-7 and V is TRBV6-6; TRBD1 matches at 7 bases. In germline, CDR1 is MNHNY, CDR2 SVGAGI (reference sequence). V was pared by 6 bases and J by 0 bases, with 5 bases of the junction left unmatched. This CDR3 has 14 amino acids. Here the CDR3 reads CASSDRDSSYEQYF. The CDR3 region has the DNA TGTGCCAGCAGCGACAGGGACAGCTCCTACGAGCAGTACTTC.

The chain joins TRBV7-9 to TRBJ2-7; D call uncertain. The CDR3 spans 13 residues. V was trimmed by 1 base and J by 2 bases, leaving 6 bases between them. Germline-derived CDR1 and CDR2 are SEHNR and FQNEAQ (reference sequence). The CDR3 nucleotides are TGTGCCAGCAGCTTAGTTCCCCCCTACGAGCAGTACTTC. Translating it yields CASSLVPPYEQYF.

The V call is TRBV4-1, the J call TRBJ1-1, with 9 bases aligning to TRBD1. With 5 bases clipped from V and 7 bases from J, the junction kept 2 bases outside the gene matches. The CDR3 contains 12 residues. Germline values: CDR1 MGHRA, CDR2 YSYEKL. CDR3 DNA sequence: TGCGCCAGCAGCGACAGGGGGAATGAAGCTTTCTTT. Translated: CASSDRGNEAFF.

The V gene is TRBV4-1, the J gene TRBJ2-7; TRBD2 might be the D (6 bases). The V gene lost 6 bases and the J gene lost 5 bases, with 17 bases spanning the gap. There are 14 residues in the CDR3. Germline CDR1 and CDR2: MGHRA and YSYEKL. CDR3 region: CASSEAGSFDEQYF. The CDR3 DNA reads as TGCGCCAGCAGTGAGGCGGGGTCGTTCGACGAGCAGTACTTC.

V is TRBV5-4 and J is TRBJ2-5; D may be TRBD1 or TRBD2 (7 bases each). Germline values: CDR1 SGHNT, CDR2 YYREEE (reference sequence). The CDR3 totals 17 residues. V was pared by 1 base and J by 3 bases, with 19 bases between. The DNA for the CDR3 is TGTGCCAGCAGCTTGCGGGGCAGGGGGGGGATCGAAGAGACCCAGTACTTC. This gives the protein CASSLRGRGGIEETQYF. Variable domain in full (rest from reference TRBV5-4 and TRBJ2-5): ETGVTQSPTHLIKTRGQQVTLRCSSQSGHNTVSWYQQALGQGPQFIFQYYREEENGRGNFPPRFSGLQFPNYSSELNVNALELDDSALYLCASSLRGRGGIEETQYFGPGTRLLVL.

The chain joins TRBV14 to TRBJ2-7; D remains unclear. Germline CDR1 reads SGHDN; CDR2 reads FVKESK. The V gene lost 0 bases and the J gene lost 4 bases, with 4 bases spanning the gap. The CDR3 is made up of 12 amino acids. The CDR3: CASSQDGYEQYF. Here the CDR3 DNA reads TGTGCCAGCAGCCAAGATGGTTACGAGCAGTACTTC.

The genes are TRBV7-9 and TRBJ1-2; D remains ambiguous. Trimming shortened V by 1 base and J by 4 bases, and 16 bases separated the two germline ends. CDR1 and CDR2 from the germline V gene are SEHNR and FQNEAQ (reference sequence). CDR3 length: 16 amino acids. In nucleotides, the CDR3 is TGTGCCAGCAGCTTAGAGGAGACACCCCGGGGCTATGGCTACACCTTC. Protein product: CASSLEETPRGYGYTF.

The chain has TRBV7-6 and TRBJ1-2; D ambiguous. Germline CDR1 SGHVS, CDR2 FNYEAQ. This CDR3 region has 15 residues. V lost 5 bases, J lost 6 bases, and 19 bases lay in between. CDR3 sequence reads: CASSPPSSVGDGYTF. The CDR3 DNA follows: TGTGCCAGCAGCCCCCCGAGTTCCGTCGGGGATGGCTACACCTTC. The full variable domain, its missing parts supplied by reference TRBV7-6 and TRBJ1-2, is GAGVSQSPRYKVTKRGQDVALRCDPISGHVSLYWYRQALGQGPEFLTYFNYEAQQDKSGLPNDRFSAERPEGSISTLTIQRTEQRDSAMYRCASSPPSSVGDGYTFGSGTRLTVV.

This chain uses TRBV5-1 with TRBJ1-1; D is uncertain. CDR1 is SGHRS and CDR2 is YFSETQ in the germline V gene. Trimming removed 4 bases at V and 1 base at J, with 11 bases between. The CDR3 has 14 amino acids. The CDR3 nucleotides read TGCGCCAGCAGCCGCCCGGAAGGGAACACTGAAGCTTTCTTT. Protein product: CASSRPEGNTEAFF.

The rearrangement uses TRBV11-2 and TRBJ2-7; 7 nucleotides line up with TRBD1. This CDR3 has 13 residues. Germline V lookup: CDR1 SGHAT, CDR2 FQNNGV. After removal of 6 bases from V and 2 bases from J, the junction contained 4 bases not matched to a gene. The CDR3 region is CASREDRAYEQYF. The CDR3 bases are TGTGCCAGCAGGGAAGACAGGGCCTACGAGCAGTACTTC.

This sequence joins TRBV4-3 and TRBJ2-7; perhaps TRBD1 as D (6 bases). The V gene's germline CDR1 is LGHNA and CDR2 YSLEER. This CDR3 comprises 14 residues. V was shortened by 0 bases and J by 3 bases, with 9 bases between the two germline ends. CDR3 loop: CASSQELQGYEQYF. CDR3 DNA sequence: TGCGCCAGCAGCCAAGAGCTACAGGGCTACGAGCAGTACTTC.

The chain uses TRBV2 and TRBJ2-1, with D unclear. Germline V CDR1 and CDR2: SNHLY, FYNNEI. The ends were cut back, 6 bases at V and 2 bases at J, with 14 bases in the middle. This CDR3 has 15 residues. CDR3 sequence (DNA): TGTGCCAGCAGCCTGGCAGGTTCAGCCTACAATGAGCAGTTCTTC. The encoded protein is CASSLAGSAYNEQFF.

The CDR3 is CASSQNTDTQYF. Written as DNA, the CDR3 is TGCGCCAGCAGCCAAAACACAGATACGCAGTATTTT. The chain links TRBV4-1 to TRBJ2-3, with D unresolved. CDR1 is MGHRA, CDR2 YSYEKL, per germline. The CDR3 runs 12 residues. V lost 2 bases, J lost 2 bases, and 2 bases lay in between.

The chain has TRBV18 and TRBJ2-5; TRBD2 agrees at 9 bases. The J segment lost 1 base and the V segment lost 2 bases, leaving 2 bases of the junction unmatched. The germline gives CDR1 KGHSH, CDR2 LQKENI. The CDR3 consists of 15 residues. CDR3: CASSPTSGSQETQYF. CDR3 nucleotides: TGTGCCAGCTCACCAACTAGCGGGTCCCAAGAGACCCAGTACTTC. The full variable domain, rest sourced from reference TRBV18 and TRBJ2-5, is NAGVMQNPRHLVRRRGQEARLRCSPMKGHSHVYWYRQLPEEGLKFMVYLQKENIIDESGMPKERFSAEFPKEGPSILRIQQVVRGDSAAYFCASSPTSGSQETQYFGPGTRLLVL.

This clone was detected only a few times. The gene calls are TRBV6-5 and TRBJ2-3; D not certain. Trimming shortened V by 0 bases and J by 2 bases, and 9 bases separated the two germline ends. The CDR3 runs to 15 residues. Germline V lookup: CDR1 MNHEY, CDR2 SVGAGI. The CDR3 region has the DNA TGTGCCAGCAGTTACTCGGGCGGAATCACAGATACGCAGTATTTT. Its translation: CASSYSGGITDTQYF.

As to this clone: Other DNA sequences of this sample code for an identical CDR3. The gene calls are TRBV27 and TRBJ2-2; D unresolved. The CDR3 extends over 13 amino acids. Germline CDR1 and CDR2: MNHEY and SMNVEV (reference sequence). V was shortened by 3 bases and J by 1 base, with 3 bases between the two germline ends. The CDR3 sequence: CASSLGNTGELFF. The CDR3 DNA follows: TGTGCCAGCAGTTTGGGGAACACCGGGGAGCTGTTTTTT.